Included here is one T cell receptor (beta chain) sequence, with context. Its target is not known. Per the germline V gene, CDR1 is KGHDR and CDR2 is SFDVKD. The CDR3 extends over 14 amino acids. V lost 5 bases, J lost 9 bases, and 16 bases lay in between. The record originates from a study of T cell responses to AZD1222 COVID-19 vaccine. Study-level background: Researchers grouped second doses given at about 4 or about 12 weeks into one pool.

Assay used: immunoSEQ multiplex PCR; TCRdb lists only in-frame clones, some missing. The profile shows 130,000 or so clones, just over 85% of them singletons. Overall study findings and caveats: No repertoire was sampled before or during the peak T cell response, only after it. Nearly half of spike-specific TCRs reportedly target unmutated variant regions. Donors were largely white British and mainly female; clonal diversity was possibly underestimated.

The source is an adult in good health. The chain employs TRBV24-1 and TRBJ2-1; no firm D call. The sequences come from peripheral blood, collected on day 0 of AZD1222 vaccination. The CDR3, as DNA: TGTGCCACCAGTGCTTATCCACAGATAGTTGAGCAGTTCTTC. It specifies CATSAYPQIVEQFF.